Sequencing of this T cell receptor beta chain was carried out in a study of CD8 T cells in Susac syndrome. With V trimmed by 7 bases and J by 5 bases, 10 bases remained unmatched. This CDR3 is 14 amino acids long. The germline V gene encodes CDR1 SQVTM and CDR2 ANQGSEA. The authors reverse transcribed roughly 0.5 to 1 ug RNA with random hexamers. The TCR beta CDR3 was amplified by immunoSEQ multiplex PCR across 54 Vbeta, 13 Jbeta. TCRdb independently ran MiXCR on the immunoSEQ multiplex PCR reads; one entry per CDR3 protein. The sample includes roughly 330,000 distinct CDR3 sequences, about 90% of them seen just once.

The V gene is TRBV29-1, the J gene TRBJ2-5; 10 nucleotides align to TRBD2. The receptor was derived from a human donor with multiple sclerosis. Material for sequencing was CD4+ T cells from PBMCs. This chain's CDR3 is CSARDRLAGETQYF. In DNA, the CDR3 is TGCAGCGCCAGGGACCGACTAGCGGGTGAGACCCAGTACTTC.